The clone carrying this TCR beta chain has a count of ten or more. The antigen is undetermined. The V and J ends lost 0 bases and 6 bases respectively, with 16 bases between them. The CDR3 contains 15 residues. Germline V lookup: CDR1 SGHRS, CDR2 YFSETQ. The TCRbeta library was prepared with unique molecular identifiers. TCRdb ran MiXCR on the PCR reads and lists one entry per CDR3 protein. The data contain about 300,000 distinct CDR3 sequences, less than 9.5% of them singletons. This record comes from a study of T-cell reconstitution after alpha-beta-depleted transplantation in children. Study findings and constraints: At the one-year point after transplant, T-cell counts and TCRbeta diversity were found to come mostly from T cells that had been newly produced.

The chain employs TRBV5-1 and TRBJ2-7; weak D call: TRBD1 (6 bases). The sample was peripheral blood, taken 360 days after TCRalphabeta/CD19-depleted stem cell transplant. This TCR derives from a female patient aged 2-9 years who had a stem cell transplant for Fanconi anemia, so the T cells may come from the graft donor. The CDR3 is CASSLAAGVFLEQYF. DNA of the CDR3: TGCGCCAGCAGCTTGGCGGCAGGGGTTTTCCTCGAGCAGTACTTC. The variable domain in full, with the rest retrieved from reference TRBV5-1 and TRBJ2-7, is KAGVTQTPRYLIKTRGQQVTLSCSPISGHRSVSWYQQTPGQGLQFLFEYFSETQRNKGNFPGRFSGRQFSNSRSEMNVSTLELGDSALYLCASSLAAGVFLEQYFGPGTRLTVT.